The rows below give T cell receptor beta chains drawn from one sample of a study of shared clonotypes between healthy human individuals. Only in-frame clones appear in the TCRdb table, and some are missing; sequencing was by immunoSEQ multiplex PCR. The repertoire holds about 2.3 million clones, with over 85% as singletons. The sequencing input was naive CD4+ T cells from PBMCs. Receptors originate from a man younger than 35 in good health. Some clones in this sample may be carry-over from other donors' samples. The CDR3 runs from the conserved cysteine through the conserved F or W. The D gene is left open where the match is weak. Only some rows state a clone size, as once, few, many or a class for expanded clones.

J,V,length,D,size,CDR3,DNA
TRBJ1-1,TRBV28,15,TRBD1,-,CASSLPTGTGTEAFF,TGTGCCAGCAGTCTCCCGACAGGGACGGGCACTGAAGCTTTCTTT
TRBJ2-5,TRBV7-9,15,-,-,CASYLFAGLGETQYF,TGTGCCAGCTATCTATTCGCTGGGCTGGGGGAGACCCAGTACTTC
TRBJ1-1,TRBV29-1,14,-,few,CSVVERALNTEAFF,TGCAGCGTTGTTGAGAGGGCATTGAACACTGAAGCTTTCTTT
TRBJ1-2,TRBV4-3,13,-,-,CASSQAPDLGYTF,TGCGCCAGCAGCCAAGCGCCGGATCTTGGCTACACCTTC
TRBJ2-6,TRBV14,17,-,-,CASSQGRRPSGANVLTF,TGTGCCAGCAGCCAAGGCCGACGCCCGTCTGGGGCCAACGTCCTGACTTTC
TRBJ2-3,TRBV28,15,-,-,CASSSPTRGRDTQYF,TGTGCCAGCAGTTCGCCGACTAGAGGGAGGGATACGCAGTATTTT
TRBJ2-5,TRBV15,13,-,-,CATSSEAGGTQYF,TGTGCCACCAGCAGCGAGGCTGGCGGGACCCAGTACTTC
TRBJ2-3,TRBV5-1,16,-,-,CASSSVNGLSTDTQYF,TGCGCCAGCAGCTCAGTCAATGGCCTTAGCACAGATACGCAGTATTTT
TRBJ2-5,TRBV5-1,14,-,-,CASSLVARQETQYF,TGCGCCAGCAGCTTGGTGGCGCGCCAAGAGACCCAGTACTTC
TRBJ1-4,TRBV27,14,-,-,CASSPRQANEKLFF,TGTGCCAGCAGTCCCCGACAGGCTAATGAAAAACTGTTTTTT
TRBJ2-5,TRBV21-1,13,-,-,CASSNPGKETQYF,TGTGCCAGCAGCAATCCAGGGAAAGAGACCCAGTACTTC
TRBJ2-7,TRBV2,13,TRBD2,-,CAIGLAGGMEQYF,TGTGCCATCGGACTAGCGGGAGGGATGGAGCAGTACTTC
TRBJ1-1,TRBV18,14,-,-,CASSPYQGETEAFF,TGTGCCAGCTCACCATACCAGGGAGAGACTGAAGCTTTCTTT
TRBJ1-2,TRBV10-3,12,TRBD1,once,CATQTGGDGYTF,TGTGCCACCCAGACAGGGGGGGATGGCTACACCTTC
TRBJ1-5,TRBV28,16,-,-,CATSSWGDRLGSPQHF,TGTGCCACTTCCTCGTGGGGTGATCGATTAGGATCTCCCCAGCATTTT
TRBJ1-4,TRBV19,12,-,-,CASSIRSGKLFF,TGTGCCAGTAGTATAAGGTCCGGAAAACTGTTTTTT